The sequence of this T cell receptor (beta chain) was determined in a study of type 1 regulatory T cells. Study details: An in vitro protocol generated T-allo10, a Tr1-enriched, alloantigen-specific CD4 T cell product.

Findings of the study overall: Compared with non-Tr1 cells, Tr1 cells showed a narrower TCR repertoire.

TCRdb processed the reads anew with MiXCR; each CDR3 protein has one entry. The sample includes tens of thousands of distinct CDR3 sequences, around 21% of them seen just once. A few counts support this clonotype. No antigen is known for it. The CDR3 covers 15 residues. V lost 6 bases, J lost 1 base, and 10 bases lay in between. The V gene is TRBV12-3 or TRBV12-4, the J gene TRBJ2-6; D is unclear. The sample was cultured type 1 regulatory T (Tr1) cells, either the whole culture or a sorted fraction (not recorded which). This TCR was sampled from a human donor in good health. The CDR3 DNA follows: TGTGCCAGCAGCCCCCTTGGGTCTGGGGCCAACGTCCTGACTTTC. Translating gives CASSPLGSGANVLTF.